This entry is about one T cell receptor beta chain. Its target is not known. The sample belongs to a study of shared clonotypes between healthy human individuals. This CDR3 region has 13 residues. J lost 5 bases, V lost 4 bases, and 4 bases had no gene match. Germline V gene sequence: CDR1 MNHEY, CDR2 SMNVEV (reference sequence). Study conclusions and caveats: Several donors held around 5% of naive CD4 clonotypes in common.

Per the authors' pipeline: Junction-only immunoSEQ data arrived without quality scores, meaning filtering differed. Clones were sequenced by immunoSEQ multiplex PCR, and TCRdb holds only the in-frame ones, with some missing. Clone size and V and J calls were adopted from that table, with D and trimming inferred from the DNA. The sample has 2 million or so clones; approximately 95% are singletons. Naive CD8 cells lacked CD45RO, underwent positive selection for CCR7 and left out terminally differentiated effector memory CD45RA+ cells. Input material: naive CD8+ T cells sorted from blood. This sequence was found in a man in his late teens or twenties in good health. The genes are TRBV27 and TRBJ2-7; 8 bases agree with TRBD1. The CDR3 region has the DNA TGTGCCAGCAGTTGGGGACAGGCGAACGAGCAGTACTTC. Translated: CASSWGQANEQYF.